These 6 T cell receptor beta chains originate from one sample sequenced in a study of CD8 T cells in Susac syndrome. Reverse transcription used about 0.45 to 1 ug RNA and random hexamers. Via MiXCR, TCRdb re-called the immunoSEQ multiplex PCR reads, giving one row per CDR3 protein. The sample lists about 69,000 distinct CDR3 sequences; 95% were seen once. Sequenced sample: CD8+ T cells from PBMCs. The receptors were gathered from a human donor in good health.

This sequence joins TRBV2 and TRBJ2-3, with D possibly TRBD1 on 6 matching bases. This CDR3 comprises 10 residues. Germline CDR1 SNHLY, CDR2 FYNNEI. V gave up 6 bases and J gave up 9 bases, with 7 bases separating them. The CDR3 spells CASRDSTQYF. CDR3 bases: TGTGCCAGCAGGGACAGCACGCAGTATTTT.

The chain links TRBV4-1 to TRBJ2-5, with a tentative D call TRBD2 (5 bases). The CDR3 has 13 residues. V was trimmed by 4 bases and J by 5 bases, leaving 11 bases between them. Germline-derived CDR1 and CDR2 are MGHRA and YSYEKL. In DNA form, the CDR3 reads TGCGCCAGCAGCCCAGTGGGAGAGGAGACCCAGTACTTC. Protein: CASSPVGEETQYF.

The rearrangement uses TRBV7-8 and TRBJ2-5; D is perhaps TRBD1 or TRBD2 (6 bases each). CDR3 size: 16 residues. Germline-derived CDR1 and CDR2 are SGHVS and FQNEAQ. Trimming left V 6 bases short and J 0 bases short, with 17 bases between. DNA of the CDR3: TGTGCCAGCAGTGGGGAGGCAGGGGCGAACCAAGAGACCCAGTACTTC. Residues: CASSGEAGANQETQYF.

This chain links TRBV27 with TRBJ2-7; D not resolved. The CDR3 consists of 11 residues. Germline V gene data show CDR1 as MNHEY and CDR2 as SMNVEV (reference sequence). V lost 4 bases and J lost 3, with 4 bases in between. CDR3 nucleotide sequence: TGTGCCAGCAGTTACCGCTACGAGCAGTACTTC. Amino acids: CASSYRYEQYF.

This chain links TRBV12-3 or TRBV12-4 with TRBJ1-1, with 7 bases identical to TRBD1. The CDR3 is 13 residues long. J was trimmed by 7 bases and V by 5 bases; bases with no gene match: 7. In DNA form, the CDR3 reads TGTGCCAGCAGTGGGGACAGTACGAATGAAGCTTTCTTT. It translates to CASSGDSTNEAFF.

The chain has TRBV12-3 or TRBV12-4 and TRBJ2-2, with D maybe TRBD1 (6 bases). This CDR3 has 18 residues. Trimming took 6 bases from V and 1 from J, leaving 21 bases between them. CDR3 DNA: TGTGCCAGCAGCTCCTTAAAGGGAGACAGGCTGAACACCGGGGAGCTGTTTTTT. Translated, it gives CASSSLKGDRLNTGELFF.